This is a list of T cell receptor beta chains from one sample in a study of blood T cells in healthy people across ages. Each CDR3 protein gets one entry after TCRdb re-called the 5' RACE reads with MiXCR. The sample consists of about a million distinct CDR3 sequences, 51% of them appearing once. Specimen: blood. The receptors derive from an older woman in good health. The CDR3 runs from the conserved cysteine through the conserved F or W. D genes are given only for firm matches.

j_gene,d_gene,v_gene,CDR3aa
TRBJ1-1,-,TRBV9,CASSVVVWPQNTEAFF
TRBJ2-3,TRBD1,TRBV18,CASSPPGQVTDTQYF
TRBJ2-4,-,TRBV6-5,CASSYSPGMDIQYF
TRBJ1-2,TRBD1,TRBV5-5,CASSYPGGEGYTF
TRBJ1-2,TRBD1,TRBV20-1,CSAQGQGVANYGYTF
TRBJ2-7,-,TRBV5-1,CASRLRDLTYEQYF
TRBJ2-7,TRBD2,TRBV27,CASSLLAGQYEQYF
-,-,TRBV28,CASSFSGATTLQETQFF
TRBJ1-2,TRBD1,TRBV5-5,CASSAHGTAKSNYGYTF
TRBJ2-3,TRBD2,TRBV7-2,CASSFKLAGGTDTQYF
TRBJ2-1,-,TRBV6-4,CASSDVGAGHNEQFF
TRBJ2-7,TRBD2,TRBV4-2,CASSLVTSTSGTYEQYF
TRBJ1-2,-,TRBV4-1,CTSSQDPRPGVVYGYTF
TRBJ2-5,-,TRBV7-2,CASSSKTHHQETQYF
TRBJ1-1,TRBD1,TRBV7-2,CASSGTVYTEAFF
TRBJ2-5,TRBD1,TRBV20-1,CSARDPRQGKETQYF
TRBJ1-2,-,TRBV20-1,CSATHRDWPGRYGYTF
TRBJ2-2,-,TRBV6-1,CASSEANGELFF
TRBJ2-7,TRBD1,TRBV30,CAWSGTGVYEQYF
TRBJ2-7,TRBD1,TRBV6-6,CASSPGTGGREQYF
TRBJ2-1,TRBD1,TRBV9,CASSVREGTGAAKFF
TRBJ2-3,-,TRBV6-6,CASRPGQSREEGDTQYF
TRBJ2-3,-,TRBV15,CATSSAGSVADTQYF
TRBJ2-5,-,TRBV7-2,CASSLGPSRQETQYF
TRBJ1-4,-,TRBV2,CASIMWSTNEKLFF
TRBJ2-7,-,TRBV12-3/TRBV12-4,CASRPPQGYEQYF
TRBJ2-1,TRBD2,TRBV20-1,CSATVAGLYNEQFF
TRBJ1-1,TRBD1,TRBV11-2,CASSLGDRDGDEAFF
TRBJ2-2,-,TRBV29-1,CSVAGDPTNTGELFF
TRBJ2-7,TRBD2,TRBV6-5,CASRQTSGSLREQYF
TRBJ2-1,TRBD2,TRBV6-2/TRBV6-3,CAGRFDGSAGNEQFF
TRBJ2-1,-,TRBV12-3/TRBV12-4,CASSSGGTKDRAYNEQFF
TRBJ1-5,-,TRBV27,CASRTGGQPQHF
TRBJ2-7,-,TRBV9,CASSPPPGGVAYEQYF
TRBJ2-1,-,TRBV6-5,CASSFHGSSYNEQFF
TRBJ2-7,-,TRBV7-2,CASSLNGHPSYEQYF
TRBJ2-5,-,TRBV4-3,CASSQALLGVGETQYF
TRBJ1-6,-,TRBV15,CATSRDNFNSPLHF
TRBJ2-3,-,TRBV28,CASSSIPGVTSTDTQYF
TRBJ2-1,TRBD2,TRBV20-1,CSAPTSGSTYNEQFF
TRBJ1-6,TRBD1,TRBV12-3/TRBV12-4,CASSLTPTGVNSPLHF
TRBJ2-7,-,TRBV28,CASRTGNAFGEQYF
TRBJ2-5,-,TRBV4-1,CASSQVVSPGFVQYF
TRBJ2-1,-,TRBV7-9,CASSSDEQFF
TRBJ2-7,-,TRBV7-9,CASSLVVDEQYF
TRBJ2-1,TRBD2,TRBV7-2,CASSFLAGGSGPYNEQFF
TRBJ1-4,TRBD1,TRBV12-3/TRBV12-4,CASSPTIQGINEKLFF
TRBJ1-6,-,TRBV21-1,CASSERHETRNSPLHF
TRBJ2-4,-,TRBV28,CASRARDIQYF
TRBJ2-5,TRBD2,TRBV12-3/TRBV12-4,CASSQREGGTETQYF
TRBJ2-5,TRBD2,TRBV3-1,CASSQDATSGRFGETQYF
TRBJ2-3,-,TRBV27,CASSPHLFGGADTQYF
TRBJ2-5,-,TRBV6-5,CASKKSWEEAQYF
TRBJ2-7,-,TRBV3-1,CASSRDMGSYEQYF